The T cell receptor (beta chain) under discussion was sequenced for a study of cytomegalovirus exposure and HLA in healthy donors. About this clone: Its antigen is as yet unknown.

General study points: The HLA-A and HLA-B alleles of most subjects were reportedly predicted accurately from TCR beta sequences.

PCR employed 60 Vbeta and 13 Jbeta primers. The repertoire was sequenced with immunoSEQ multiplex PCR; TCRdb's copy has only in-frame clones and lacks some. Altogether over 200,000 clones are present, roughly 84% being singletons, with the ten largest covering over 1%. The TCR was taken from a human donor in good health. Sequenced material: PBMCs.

The CDR3 reads CASSEALAGVGKTQYF. The DNA of the CDR3 is TGTGCCAGCAGTGAAGCTTTAGCGGGAGTAGGAAAGACCCAGTACTTC. The chain links TRBV6-1 to TRBJ2-5; 9 positions agree with TRBD2. CDR1 and CDR2 (germline): MNHNS, SASEGT. Trimming took 0 bases from V and 6 from J; bases not matched to a gene: 8. The CDR3 runs 16 residues.